The 32 T cell receptor beta chains below come from one sample, sequenced in a study of T cells in Graves' hyperthyroidism and ophthalmopathy. Researchers amplified the TCR beta CDR3 regions from RNA transcripts. The HTBI primer set served for first-round RT-PCR of the TCR CDR3. Via MiXCR, TCRdb re-called the multiplex PCR reads, giving one row per CDR3 protein. This repertoire shows around 690,000 distinct CDR3 sequences, less than 25% found once; its top ten account for roughly 30%. The sequencing input was blood. These receptors all come from a man between 25 and 39 years old with Graves' ophthalmopathy.

This clonotype was counted at least ten times. Here the CDR3 DNA reads TGTGCCAGCAGTCCTCGACTAGCAGCTTACGAGCAGTACTTC. It yields the protein CASSPRLAAYEQYF. The rearrangement uses TRBV28 and TRBJ2-7; 7 bases are a match to TRBD2. The CDR3 is 14 amino acids. Trimming removed 5 bases from V and 4 bases from J; junction bases left unmatched: 8. Looked up from germline, CDR1 is MDHEN and CDR2 is SYDVKM.

This clonotype was seen a few times. The chain joins TRBV30 to TRBJ2-7; the D is unclear. TRBJ2-1 matches the DNA end more closely, so the J call is doubtful. This CDR3 region has 11 residues. Per the germline V gene, CDR1 is GTSNPN and CDR2 is SVGIG (reference sequence). The CDR3 loop reads CAWSVLYEQFF. For the CDR3, the DNA is TGTGCCTGGAGTGTACTTTACGAGCAGTTCTTC.

V and J are TRBV30 and TRBJ2-1; D is tentatively TRBD1 or TRBD2 (5 bases each). Germline V lookup: CDR1 GTSNPN, CDR2 SVGIG (reference sequence). Trimming shortened V by 2 bases and J by 1 base, and 15 bases separated the two germline ends. This CDR3 is 16 amino acids long. CDR3 sequence reads: CAWSSHRGTSYNEQFF. DNA for the CDR3: TGTGCCTGGAGTTCCCACCGGGGCACTTCCTACAATGAGCAGTTCTTC.

The rearrangement joins TRBV5-1 to TRBJ2-7; TRBD1 is a possible D gene (6 bases). The CDR3 consists of 13 residues. V was clipped by 2 bases and J by 7 bases, with 13 bases between them. CDR1 and CDR2 (germline): SGHRS, YFSETQ. This CDR3 is CASSFTGLGEQYF. The CDR3 DNA reads as TGCGCCAGCAGCTTTACAGGGTTAGGGGAGCAGTACTTC.

Only a few counts were recorded for this clonotype. The gene calls are TRBV20-1 and TRBJ2-5, with D possibly TRBD1 on 6 matching bases. The CDR3 is 15 amino acids. Germline CDR1 is DFQATT and CDR2 is SNEGSKA (reference sequence). V shed 3 bases and J shed 5 bases, with 19 bases lying between them. The chain's CDR3 is CSARISGAGWETQYF. The CDR3 DNA follows: TGCAGTGCTAGGATTTCAGGGGCAGGATGGGAGACCCAGTACTTC.

The chain employs TRBV28 and TRBJ1-6; no firm D call. The CDR3 has 14 residues. The germline CDR1 and CDR2 sequences are MDHEN and SYDVKM. V was cut by 6 bases and J by 4 bases, with 10 bases left in between. CDR3 protein: CASRQGNYNSPLHF. The CDR3 DNA sequence: TGTGCCAGCAGGCAAGGAAATTATAATTCACCCCTCCACTTT.

This clonotype was seen a handful of times. The J gene is TRBJ1-1, the V gene TRBV20-1, with a weak D call TRBD1 (5 bases). The V gene's germline CDR1 is DFQATT and CDR2 SNEGSKA (reference sequence). The CDR3 covers 12 residues. For the CDR3, the DNA is TGCAGCGTTGATACGGGGCATGGGAAAGCTTTCTTT. This gives the protein CSVDTGHGKAFF.

This clonotype was recorded a few times. The rearrangement joins TRBV4-1 to TRBJ1-5; D not certain. CDR3 length: 14 residues. Trimming stripped 0 bases from V and 7 bases from J, with 10 bases between. From germline, CDR1 is MGHRA and CDR2 YSYEKL. CDR3 amino acids: CASSQETVRQPQHF. In DNA, the CDR3 is TGCGCCAGCAGCCAAGAGACTGTCCGGCAGCCCCAGCATTTT.

J is TRBJ2-7 and V is TRBV29-1; D unclear. The CDR3 covers 12 residues. Trimming removed 0 bases at V and 6 bases at J, with 9 bases between. Germline loops: CDR1 SQVTM, CDR2 ANQGSEA. For the CDR3, the DNA is TGCAGCGTTGAAGATCACAATAGCGAGCAGTACTTC. Its translation: CSVEDHNSEQYF.

The table lists this clonotype with many counts. This sequence joins TRBV2 and TRBJ2-6, with D tentatively TRBD1 or TRBD2 (5 bases each). The CDR3 totals 18 residues. V was pared by 6 bases and J by 0 bases, with 18 bases between. Germline V gene sequence: CDR1 SNHLY, CDR2 FYNNEI. The CDR3 is CASRGSRDRSSGANVLTF. The CDR3 DNA sequence: TGTGCCAGCAGGGGGAGCCGGGACCGATCCTCTGGGGCCAACGTCCTGACTTTC.

This clonotype was observed a few times. The CDR3 bases are TGTGCCATCCATTCCGAGCGGGACATGGTCACAGATACGCAGTATTTT. Protein: CAIHSERDMVTDTQYF. The chain is built from TRBV28 and TRBJ2-3; TRBD2 is a possible D gene (7 bases). Trimming took 10 bases from V and 2 from J, leaving 22 bases between them. The V gene's germline CDR1 is MDHEN and CDR2 SYDVKM. The CDR3 is made up of 16 amino acids.

This clonotype was found a few times. The V call is TRBV11-3, the J call TRBJ2-1; D may be TRBD1 (6 bases). The V gene's germline CDR1 is SGHNT and CDR2 YENEEA. Trimming cost V 5 bases and J 0 bases, with 11 bases left between them. The CDR3 spans 15 residues. The CDR3 DNA reads as TGTGCCAGCAGCCAACAGGGCAGCTCCTACAATGAGCAGTTCTTC. It specifies CASSQQGSSYNEQFF.

Ten or more counts support this clonotype. This chain uses TRBV11-2 with TRBJ2-7; possibly TRBD1 or TRBD2 for D (5 bases each). This CDR3 spans 13 amino acids. Germline CDR1 and CDR2: SGHAT and FQNNGV. The V and J ends lost 5 bases and 3 bases respectively, with 11 bases between them. The CDR3, as DNA: TGTGCCAGCAGCACCGGGGCCATCTACGAGCAGTACTTC. Its translation: CASSTGAIYEQYF. Full variable domain (remainder filled in from reference TRBV11-2 and TRBJ2-7): EAGVAQSPRYKIIEKRQSVAFWCNPISGHATLYWYQQILGQGPKLLIQFQNNGVVDDSQLPKDRFSAERLKGVDSTLKIQPAKLEDSAVYLCASSTGAIYEQYFGPGTRLTVT.

The chain carries TRBV19 and TRBJ2-7; 9 bases align to TRBD1. Germline loops: CDR1 LNHDA, CDR2 SQIVND (reference sequence). Unmatched junction bases numbered 9, after V lost 6 bases and J lost 3 bases. The CDR3 runs 15 residues. This chain's CDR3 is CASRLSTGGGYEQYF. Written as DNA, the CDR3 is TGTGCCAGTAGGCTCTCCACAGGGGGCGGCTACGAGCAGTACTTC.

This clonotype was seen more than once but under ten times. The CDR3: CASTGSYSLHSNQPQHF. CDR3 bases: TGTGCCAGCACAGGATCCTACTCCCTCCATAGCAATCAGCCCCAGCATTTT. The chain has TRBV12-3 or TRBV12-4 and TRBJ1-5; no firm D call. Trimming removed 7 bases at V and 0 bases at J, with 19 bases between. The CDR3 has 17 residues.

This clonotype was detected a few times. The chain couples TRBV15 to TRBJ2-6, with TRBD1 identical over 9 bases. Germline V gives CDR1 LNHNV, CDR2 YYDKDF (reference sequence). J was trimmed by 3 bases and V by 6 bases; bases with no gene match: 6. CDR3 size: 16 residues. For the CDR3, the DNA is TGTGCCACCAGGCTTACAGGGGGCGGTGGGGCCAACGTCCTGACTTTC. Translation gives CATRLTGGGGANVLTF. Supplemented by reference TRBV15 and TRBJ2-6, the full variable domain reads DAMVIQNPRYQVTQFGKPVTLSCSQTLNHNVMYWYQQKSSQAPKLLFHYYDKDFNNEADTPDNFQSRRPNTSFCFLDIRSPGLGDTAMYLCATRLTGGGGANVLTFGAGSRLTVL.

This clonotype appeared many times. J is TRBJ1-1 and V is TRBV11-2; a possible D gene is TRBD1 (5 bases). Trimming removed 2 bases from V and 0 bases from J, with 16 bases in between. Germline V CDR1 and CDR2: SGHAT, FQNNGV. The CDR3 has 17 amino acids. The DNA of the CDR3 is TGTGCCAGCAGCTTACCCCGGACAACCACCTTGAACACTGAAGCTTTCTTT. This gives the protein CASSLPRTTTLNTEAFF.

This clonotype occurred many times. The gene calls are TRBV28 and TRBJ2-7, with D possibly being TRBD2 (6 bases). V was pared by 3 bases and J by 3 bases, with 12 bases between. CDR1 and CDR2 from the germline V gene are MDHEN and SYDVKM. CDR3 length: 14 amino acids. In DNA, the CDR3 is TGTGCCAGCAGTTTGAGCGGGCCTTTCTACGAGCAGTACTTC. Translated, it gives CASSLSGPFYEQYF.

The V call is TRBV29-1, the J call TRBJ2-7; 10 nucleotides line up with TRBD1. This CDR3 contains 12 residues. V was pared by 7 bases and J by 4 bases, with 4 bases of the junction left unmatched. CDR1 is SQVTM, CDR2 ANQGSEA, per germline. CDR3 bases: TGCAGCGGATTGGACAGGGGGTACGAGCAGTACTTC. It specifies CSGLDRGYEQYF.

The genes are TRBV29-1 and TRBJ2-3; D possibly corresponds to TRBD2 (5 bases). CDR1 is SQVTM and CDR2 is ANQGSEA in the germline V gene. This CDR3 is built from 12 residues. V was pared by 8 bases and J by 6 bases, with 15 bases between. CDR3 sequence reads: CSTEDYGDTQYF. The CDR3 DNA sequence: TGCAGCACGGAGGATTACGGGGATACGCAGTATTTT.

V usage is TRBV29-1 and J usage is TRBJ2-5; no definite D call. CDR3 length equals 10 residues. The germline V gene has CDR1 SQVTM and CDR2 ANQGSEA. The V and J ends lost 5 bases and 5 bases respectively, with 6 bases between them. DNA for the CDR3: TGCAGCGTTCAAATGGAGACCCAGTACTTC. It is translated as CSVQMETQYF.

This clonotype was seen many times. The genes are TRBV7-2 and TRBJ2-7, with 7 bases identical to TRBD2. Germline CDR1 SGHTA, CDR2 FQGNSA. The CDR3 is 15 amino acids. V shed 2 bases, J shed 5 bases, and the junction held 9 bases outside the gene matches. The CDR3 is CASSLTAGVRHEQYF. CDR3 sequence (DNA): TGTGCCAGCAGCTTAACCGCGGGAGTGCGGCACGAGCAGTACTTC.

The chain carries TRBV10-3 and TRBJ2-7; 14 bases match TRBD2. CDR1 and CDR2 (germline): ENHRY, SYGVKD. The CDR3 is 15 residues long. The V gene end was trimmed by 6 bases and the J gene end by 6 bases; junction bases not matched to a gene: 7. The CDR3 protein is CAISPGLAGAVEQYF. DNA of the CDR3: TGTGCCATCAGCCCGGGACTAGCGGGAGCAGTCGAGCAGTACTTC.

The J gene is TRBJ2-5, the V gene TRBV14; possibly TRBD1 or TRBD2 for D (5 bases each). This CDR3 region has 15 residues. V lost 5 bases to trimming and J lost 2 bases, with 15 bases between them. Germline assignment: CDR1 SGHDN and CDR2 FVKESK. The CDR3 loop reads CASSTRGLRQETQYF. CDR3 nucleotides: TGTGCCAGCAGCACCCGGGGCCTTAGACAAGAGACCCAGTACTTC.

This clonotype was seen repeatedly, ten times or more. The chain recombines TRBV18 with TRBJ2-2; D unclear. CDR3 length: 12 amino acids. With 3 bases removed from V and 5 bases from J, the gap between germline ends came to 4 bases. The germline V gene encodes CDR1 KGHSH and CDR2 LQKENI. The CDR3 region is CASSPRTGELFF. CDR3 bases: TGTGCCAGCTCACCGCGGACCGGGGAGCTGTTTTTT.

In this sample, this clonotype turned up many times. The chain uses TRBV28 and TRBJ2-1; 7 bases agree with TRBD1. From germline, CDR1 is MDHEN and CDR2 SYDVKM. The CDR3 covers 15 residues. With V trimmed by 5 bases and J by 3 bases, 7 bases remained unmatched. CDR3 in DNA: TGTGCCAGCAGTGCCCAGACAGGGTTCTACAATGAGCAGTTCTTC. Translating gives CASSAQTGFYNEQFF.

Turning to this clonotype: The junction departs from the called germline gene at one end, perhaps through a read error. This chain connects TRBV5-1 to TRBJ2-6; D possibly matches TRBD1 or TRBD2 (5 bases each). Germline V gene lookup returns CDR1 SGHRS and CDR2 YFSETQ. The CDR3 covers 19 residues. DNA of the CDR3: TGTGCCAGCAGCGCCCTTCCCGGGACGGAGAGCTCTGGGGCCAACGTCCTGACTTTC. It codes for CASSALPGTESSGANVLTF.

The chain employs TRBV28 and TRBJ1-4, with 8 bases matching TRBD1. The CDR3 covers 15 residues. Germline assignment: CDR1 MDHEN and CDR2 SYDVKM. The trim removed 4 bases at V and 4 bases at J, leaving 5 bases unmatched. In nucleotides, the CDR3 is TGTGCCAGCAGTTCCTTGACAGGGGTTAATGAAAAACTGTTTTTT. Translating it yields CASSSLTGVNEKLFF.

This clonotype was counted at least ten times. The chain combines TRBV11-2 with TRBJ2-3, with 13 bases fitting TRBD2. The CDR3 has 16 amino acids. The ends lost 5 bases at V and 6 bases at J; junction bases unmatched: 8. Germline V gives CDR1 SGHAT, CDR2 FQNNGV. The CDR3 loop reads CASSPPGLAGWDTQYF. The DNA of the CDR3 is TGTGCCAGCAGCCCCCCGGGACTAGCGGGGTGGGATACGCAGTATTTT.

This clonotype was found a few times. The V gene is TRBV12-3 or TRBV12-4, the J gene TRBJ1-2; TRBD1 is a possible D gene (5 bases). V lost 1 base to trimming and J lost 4 bases, with 16 bases between them. This CDR3 comprises 16 residues. CDR3 DNA: TGTGCCAGCAGTTTAGGGTTGCAGGGAGGTCGCTATGGCTACACCTTC. Its translation: CASSLGLQGGRYGYTF.

This clonotype was counted between two and nine times. This chain connects TRBV28 to TRBJ1-4; D gene uncertain. CDR3 length: 12 residues. Between the trimmed V and J ends, which lost 2 bases and 12 bases, there was a span of 10 bases. Per germline, CDR1 MDHEN and CDR2 SYDVKM. The CDR3 region has the DNA TGTGCCAGCAGTTTACAGGTTGAGGAACTGTTTTTT. Amino acid sequence: CASSLQVEELFF.

Ten or more counts support this clonotype. The CDR3 loop is CASSFEENTYEQYF. DNA of the CDR3: TGCGCCAGCAGCTTCGAGGAAAATACCTACGAGCAGTACTTC. The V and J genes are TRBV5-1 and TRBJ2-7; D unresolved. The CDR3 covers 14 residues. Trimming took off 2 bases at V and 2 bases at J, with 11 bases between the two ends. Germline assignment: CDR1 SGHRS and CDR2 YFSETQ.